Below, 18 T cell receptor beta chains from the same sample are listed, as sequenced in a study of cytomegalovirus exposure and HLA in healthy donors. The PCR was carried out with 60 Vbeta primers and 13 Jbeta primers. Clones were read by immunoSEQ multiplex PCR, and TCRdb kept only the in-frame ones, dropping some. The sample features 130,000 or so clones, with 1.7% in its top ten. The source material was PBMCs. These receptors all come from a man in his late teens or twenties in good health and CMV-seronegative.

The rearrangement links TRBV19 to TRBJ2-3; 14 bases are a match to TRBD2. Trimming took 4 bases from V and 5 from J; bases not matched to a gene: 5. This CDR3 is built from 16 residues. The germline gives CDR1 LNHDA, CDR2 SQIVND (reference sequence). The CDR3 spells CASSTGTSGGIDTQYF. The CDR3 bases are TGTGCCAGTAGTACCGGGACTAGCGGGGGTATAGATACGCAGTATTTT.

The rearrangement joins TRBV5-5 to TRBJ2-7; D unresolved. The CDR3 has 16 residues. The germline gives CDR1 SGHKS, CDR2 YYEKEE (reference sequence). V was clipped by 0 bases and J by 0 bases, with 13 bases between them. For the CDR3, the DNA is TGTGCCAGCAGCTTGGAACGATCAGGCGCCTCCTACGAGCAGTACTTC. Amino acids: CASSLERSGASYEQYF.

The chain carries TRBV7-2 and TRBJ1-2; 8 bases line up with TRBD1. V trimming: 1 base; J trimming: 3 bases; junction bases outside the gene matches: 10. CDR1 and CDR2 (germline): SGHTA, FQGNSA. This CDR3 spans 17 amino acids. The chain's CDR3 is CASSLVGLGQVYYGYTF. CDR3 coding DNA: TGTGCCAGCAGCTTAGTGGGGTTGGGACAGGTTTACTATGGCTACACCTTC.

This chain joins TRBV29-1 and TRBJ2-5; TRBD2 is a possible D gene (6 bases). V was clipped by 7 bases and J by 5 bases, with 14 bases between them. In germline, CDR1 is SQVTM, CDR2 ANQGSEA. The CDR3 is made up of 12 amino acids. CDR3 sequence reads: CSALGEVETQYF. The DNA of the CDR3 is TGCAGCGCCCTTGGGGAGGTGGAGACCCAGTACTTC. Looking up the rest from reference TRBV29-1 and TRBJ2-5 gives the full variable domain: SAVISQKPSRDICQRGTSLTIQCQVDSQVTMMFWYRQQPGQSLTLIATANQGSEATYESGFVIDKFPISRPNLTFSTLTVSNMSPEDSSIYLCSALGEVETQYFGPGTRLLVL.

The CDR3 here is CASSPSQEGQQYF. The CDR3 DNA sequence: TGTGCCAGCTCACCCTCCCAGGAGGGTCAGCAGTACTTC. The chain couples TRBV18 to TRBJ2-7; a possible D gene is TRBD2 (6 bases). This CDR3 spans 13 amino acids. Germline V gives CDR1 KGHSH, CDR2 LQKENI. The V gene lost 3 bases and the J gene lost 8 bases, with 14 bases spanning the gap.

To note about this clone: Other DNA sequences in the sample encode the same CDR3. This chain uses TRBV30 with TRBJ1-1; D not resolved. Trimming took off 0 bases at V and 3 bases at J, with 8 bases between the two ends. Looked up from germline, CDR1 is GTSNPN and CDR2 is SVGIG (reference sequence). The CDR3 totals 13 residues. The CDR3 here is CAWSVRVDTEAFF. The CDR3 DNA sequence: TGTGCCTGGAGTGTACGGGTTGACACTGAAGCTTTCTTT.

CDR3: CASCGQGPSEAFF. The CDR3 DNA sequence: TGTGCCAGCTGCGGACAGGGACCCTCCGAAGCTTTCTTT. The chain combines TRBV2 with TRBJ1-1, with TRBD1 identical over 8 bases. CDR3 size: 13 residues. Germline V gene sequence: CDR1 SNHLY, CDR2 FYNNEI. Losses at the gene ends were 8 bases for V and 8 bases for J; bases not matched to a gene: 10.

The V call is TRBV11-2, the J call TRBJ2-1, with 16 nucleotides matching TRBD2. The germline V gene encodes CDR1 SGHAT and CDR2 FQNNGV. This CDR3 is 18 amino acids long. The trim removed 3 bases at V and 9 bases at J, leaving 11 bases unmatched. The CDR3: CASSFPPPGTSGGVEQFF. The CDR3 nucleotides read TGTGCCAGCAGCTTCCCTCCGCCGGGGACTAGCGGGGGGGTTGAGCAGTTCTTC. The full variable domain, rest sourced from reference TRBV11-2 and TRBJ2-1, is EAGVAQSPRYKIIEKRQSVAFWCNPISGHATLYWYQQILGQGPKLLIQFQNNGVVDDSQLPKDRFSAERLKGVDSTLKIQPAKLEDSAVYLCASSFPPPGTSGGVEQFFGPGTRLTVL.

This sequence joins TRBV6-6 and TRBJ1-2; the D gene is possibly TRBD1 (5 bases). From germline, CDR1 is MNHNY and CDR2 SVGAGI (reference sequence). The CDR3 contains 15 residues. The V gene lost 2 bases and the J gene lost 0 bases, with 10 bases spanning the gap. The CDR3: CASSYGVTANYGYTF. CDR3 DNA: TGTGCCAGCAGTTACGGGGTGACAGCTAACTATGGCTACACCTTC.

V is TRBV10-3 and J is TRBJ1-3, with D possibly TRBD1 on 6 matching bases. Germline assignment: CDR1 ENHRY and CDR2 SYGVKD. Trimming took 7 bases from V and 3 from J, leaving 13 bases between them. There are 14 residues in the CDR3. DNA for the CDR3: TGTGCCATCACCCAGGGGCTCTATGGAAACACCATATATTTT. Translating it yields CAITQGLYGNTIYF.

The rearrangement joins TRBV21-1 to TRBJ2-7; TRBD1 reflects the table's D call only, with no check against the DNA. TRBV21-1 is designated a pseudogene. The CDR3 sequence is 9 residues long. The CDR3 loop is CASRKGPEF. In nucleotides, the CDR3 is TGTGCCAGCAGGAAAGGTCCAGAATTC.

This chain connects TRBV5-6 to TRBJ1-5; 7 bases fit TRBD1. Germline CDR1 reads SGHDT; CDR2 reads YYEEEE. The V and J ends lost 3 bases and 4 bases, in that order; junction bases with no gene match: 1. CDR3 length equals 13 residues. CDR3 sequence (DNA): TGTGCCAGCAGCTGGGACAGAAATCAGCCCCAGCATTTT. It encodes CASSWDRNQPQHF.

This chain uses TRBV18 with TRBJ2-5; D unclear. CDR3 length equals 13 residues. V lost 3 bases and J 2 bases, leaving 7 bases between the germline ends. Germline V gene sequence: CDR1 KGHSH, CDR2 LQKENI. CDR3 nucleotide sequence: TGTGCCAGCTCACCGAGAGAACAAGAGACCCAGTACTTC. Translated, it gives CASSPREQETQYF. Combining the CDR3 with reference TRBV18 and TRBJ2-5 gives the whole variable domain NAGVMQNPRHLVRRRGQEARLRCSPMKGHSHVYWYRQLPEEGLKFMVYLQKENIIDESGMPKERFSAEFPKEGPSILRIQQVVRGDSAAYFCASSPREQETQYFGPGTRLLVL.

J is TRBJ1-2 and V is TRBV7-2; D not certain. CDR1 and CDR2 from the germline V gene are SGHTA and FQGNSA. V lost 0 bases to trimming and J lost 1 base, with 6 bases between them. The CDR3 length is 14 residues. The CDR3 bases are TGTGCCAGCAGCTTAGCGGCAGTTAACTATGGCTACACCTTC. Its translation: CASSLAAVNYGYTF.

The chain combines TRBV13 with TRBJ1-3, with a weak D call TRBD1 (6 bases). V lost 1 base, J lost 4 bases, and 14 bases lay in between. Germline V lookup: CDR1 PRHDT, CDR2 FYEKMQ (reference sequence). The CDR3 spans 16 residues. In DNA, the CDR3 is TGTGCCAGCAGCTTAGCTTTCGGGGGGCAGGGAAACACCATATATTTT. Protein: CASSLAFGGQGNTIYF.

This sequence joins TRBV29-1 and TRBJ2-7; D gene ambiguous. This CDR3 contains 12 residues. V was clipped by 3 bases and J by 1 base, with 7 bases between them. Germline V lookup: CDR1 SQVTM, CDR2 ANQGSEA. The CDR3 protein is CSVEGQSYEQYF. CDR3 coding DNA: TGCAGCGTTGAGGGCCAGTCCTACGAGCAGTACTTC.

The chain links TRBV28 to TRBJ2-7, with D possibly TRBD2 on 5 matching bases. The germline gives CDR1 MDHEN, CDR2 SYDVKM. The CDR3 loop spans 12 amino acids. V was trimmed by 4 bases and J by 6 bases, leaving 10 bases between them. As DNA, the CDR3 is TGTGCCAGCAGTTCCGTAGCGCCCGAGCAGTACTTC. Translated, it gives CASSSVAPEQYF.

The V call is TRBV7-2, the J call TRBJ2-1; 8 bases map to TRBD2. The V segment lost 2 bases and the J segment 6 bases; nucleotides outside the gene matches: 12. The CDR3 loop spans 17 amino acids. Germline V gene sequence: CDR1 SGHTA, CDR2 FQGNSA. CDR3 sequence (DNA): TGTGCCAGCAGCTTAACCCGAAGGGTCGGGAGGGCCAATGAGCAGTTCTTC. This codes for CASSLTRRVGRANEQFF. The entire variable domain, with the rest obtained from reference TRBV7-2 and TRBJ2-1, is as follows: GAGVSQSPSNKVTEKGKDVELRCDPISGHTALYWYRQSLGQGLEFLIYFQGNSAPDKSGLPSDRFSAERTGGSVSTLTIQRTQQEDSAVYLCASSLTRRVGRANEQFFGPGTRLTVL.